A single sample gave rise to the 10 T cell receptor beta chains below, sequenced in a study of blood T cell repertoires in COVID-19. Libraries were prepared by immunoSEQ multiplex PCR; TCRdb keeps only in-frame clonotypes and omits some of them. The sample contains approximately 220,000 clones, around 82% of which appear only once. Material for sequencing was PBMCs or T cells enriched from blood (not recorded which). The receptors stem from a woman between 50 and 59 years old who had been exposed to COVID-19.

V is TRBV4-3 and J is TRBJ1-1; D remains ambiguous. Germline CDR1 reads LGHNA; CDR2 reads YSLEER. Trimming cost V 5 bases and J 3 bases, with 16 bases left between them. The CDR3 length is 15 residues. Here the CDR3 DNA reads TGCGCCAGCAGCGCAGAGACGGGGTCTCACACTGAAGCTTTCTTT. Its protein is CASSAETGSHTEAFF.

This chain links TRBV10-3 with TRBJ2-5; possibly TRBD2 for D (6 bases). The CDR3 has 13 amino acids. The germline V gene encodes CDR1 ENHRY and CDR2 SYGVKD. The V end lost 6 bases, the J end lost 5 bases, and 13 bases lay between the germline ends. Here the CDR3 reads CAIRTGTLETQYF. CDR3 sequence (DNA): TGTGCCATCAGAACCGGGACTTTGGAGACCCAGTACTTC.

This clone was picked up one time. The rearrangement links TRBV9 to TRBJ2-1; TRBD2 matches at 8 bases. Germline V gene lookup returns CDR1 SGDLS and CDR2 YYNGEE. The CDR3 runs 21 residues. V was pared by 4 bases and J by 7 bases, with 28 bases of the junction left unmatched. CDR3 bases: TGTGCCAGCAGCTCTTCCCCAAGAGGACTAGCTAAAGACTTCTATCCTAATGAGCAGTTCTTC. Amino acids: CASSSSPRGLAKDFYPNEQFF.

The CDR3: CASSVGAGSYEQYF. The CDR3 DNA reads as TGTGCCAGCAGTGTAGGAGCGGGGTCCTACGAGCAGTACTTC. The chain employs TRBV6-4 and TRBJ2-7; the match to TRBD2 covers 7 bases. The CDR3 covers 14 residues. Losses at the gene ends were 4 bases for V and 1 base for J; bases not matched to a gene: 4. The germline CDR1 and CDR2 sequences are MRHNA and SNTAGT.

This chain uses TRBV24-1 with TRBJ1-3; D is uncertain. The CDR3 loop spans 18 amino acids. Germline-derived CDR1 and CDR2 are KGHDR and SFDVKD. V lost 4 bases to trimming and J lost 0 bases, with 18 bases between them. Here the CDR3 DNA reads TGTGCCACCAGTGAATCCCGTGACACCGGCTTCTCTGGAAACACCATATATTTT. This codes for CATSESRDTGFSGNTIYF.

Notes on this clone: Other nucleotide sequences from this sample produce the same CDR3. The chain combines TRBV18 with TRBJ2-1; D gene uncertain. V shed 3 bases and J shed 3 bases, with 6 bases lying between them. Germline V lookup: CDR1 KGHSH, CDR2 LQKENI. The CDR3 covers 13 residues. CDR3 residues: CASSPASYNEQFF. DNA for the CDR3: TGTGCCAGCTCACCCGCTAGCTACAATGAGCAGTTCTTC. Filled out from reference TRBV18 and TRBJ2-1, the complete variable domain reads NAGVMQNPRHLVRRRGQEARLRCSPMKGHSHVYWYRQLPEEGLKFMVYLQKENIIDESGMPKERFSAEFPKEGPSILRIQQVVRGDSAAYFCASSPASYNEQFFGPGTRLTVL.

This clone came up once. This chain links TRBV28 with TRBJ1-2, with no clear D. Germline CDR1 and CDR2: MDHEN and SYDVKM. The V and J ends lost 4 bases and 5 bases respectively, with 17 bases between them. This CDR3 is built from 15 residues. Here the CDR3 DNA reads TGTGCCAGCAGTTCCCGCGGTGCGATGAGGTATGGCTACACCTTC. It specifies CASSSRGAMRYGYTF.

V usage is TRBV2 and J usage is TRBJ2-7, with D perhaps TRBD1 (6 bases). Trimming pared 7 bases from V and 1 base from J, leaving 17 bases between. The CDR3 totals 15 residues. CDR1 and CDR2 (germline): SNHLY, FYNNEI. As DNA, the CDR3 is TGTGCCAGCATGACCCACCTAGGACAGTCCTACGAGCAGTACTTC. This translates into CASMTHLGQSYEQYF.

The gene calls are TRBV27 and TRBJ2-7; possible D gene TRBD1, 6 bases. CDR3 size: 13 residues. The germline V gene encodes CDR1 MNHEY and CDR2 SMNVEV (reference sequence). The V gene lost 9 bases and the J gene lost 5 bases, with 17 bases spanning the gap. CDR3 sequence reads: CASSTQGWNEQYF. For the CDR3, the DNA is TGTGCCAGTTCGACCCAGGGGTGGAACGAGCAGTACTTC.

This chain links TRBV7-2 with TRBJ2-3, with a weak D call TRBD1 (5 bases). Germline V gene data show CDR1 as SGHTA and CDR2 as FQGNSA. The CDR3 is 15 residues long. V gave up 0 bases and J gave up 1 base, with 8 bases separating them. CDR3 loop: CASSLAGRGTDTQYF. CDR3 DNA sequence: TGTGCCAGCAGCTTAGCAGGCAGGGGCACAGATACGCAGTATTTT.